The rows below give T cell receptor beta chains drawn from one sample of a study of blood T cell repertoires in COVID-19. Measured with immunoSEQ multiplex PCR; TCRdb has only the in-frame clones, and not every one. Of roughly 260,000 clones listed, approximately 86% are singletons. Sequencing was done on a sample of peripheral blood. The receptors stem from a woman older than 75 with active or convalescent COVID-19. CDR3s include the opening cysteine and the closing phenylalanine or tryptophan. The D gene is left open where the match is weak. Clone size, where shown, is once, few, many, or a class for clones that have expanded.

TRBV5-8,.,once,TRBJ2-3,TGTGCCAGCAGCCTAGTCAGTAACCCACGGGATACGCAGTATTTT,CASSLVSNPRDTQYF
TRBV7-2,TRBD2,.,TRBJ2-1,TGTGCCAGCAGCCCTCGGACTAGCGGCGAGCAGTTCTTC,CASSPRTSGEQFF
TRBV29-1,.,.,TRBJ2-1,TGCAGCGTTGGCGCAGACAACTACAATGAGCAGTTCTTC,CSVGADNYNEQFF
TRBV18,.,.,TRBJ1-5,TGTGCCAGCTCATCATCCCTAAATCAGCCCCAGCATTTT,CASSSSLNQPQHF
TRBV19,.,.,TRBJ2-1,TGTGCCAGTAGTTCAATAGGGGCCACGAAGGTTAATGAGCAGTTCTTC,CASSSIGATKVNEQFF
TRBV3-1/TRBV3-2,TRBD2,.,TRBJ2-2,TGTGCCAGCAGCCCCCTGGGAGCGGGACGAACCGGGGAGCTGTTTTTT,CASSPLGAGRTGELFF
TRBV29-1,TRBD1,.,TRBJ2-7,TGCAGCGTCAGCCGACAGGGGGGACGGAACGAGCAGTACTTC,CSVSRQGGRNEQYF
TRBV19,TRBD1,few,TRBJ1-4,TGTGCCAGTACCCCCGACAGGGTGAGAGGCCTGTTTTTT,CASTPDRVRGLFF
TRBV18,TRBD2,.,TRBJ2-3,TGTGCCAGCTCACCAACTAGCGGGAGGGCTAGCACAGATACGCAGTATTTT,CASSPTSGRASTDTQYF
TRBV6-2/TRBV6-3,.,.,TRBJ1-2,TGTGCCAGCAGTTACTGGGGAGAAGACTACACCTTC,CASSYWGEDYTF
TRBV10-3,TRBD1,.,TRBJ1-5,TGTGCCATCAGTGTGACAGGGGGCTCGGGTCAGCCCCAGCATTTT,CAISVTGGSGQPQHF
TRBV25-1,TRBD2,once,TRBJ2-1,TGTGCCAGCAGTGAAACTAGCGGGGGGTACAATGAGCAGTTCTTC,CASSETSGGYNEQFF
TRBV27,TRBD1,.,TRBJ1-2,TGTGCCAGCAGTTCGCCCCGACAGGGTGGGGATGGCTACACCTTC,CASSSPRQGGDGYTF
TRBV5-1,TRBD1,few,TRBJ2-3,TGCGCCAGCAGCCTGTTACAGGGGACAGATACGCAGTATTTT,CASSLLQGTDTQYF
TRBV28,TRBD1,.,TRBJ1-4,TGTGCCATCGGACAGGGGAGGTTGGGGGAAAAACTGTTTTTT,CAIGQGRLGEKLFF
TRBV19,.,.,TRBJ1-5,TGTGCCAGTAGTTTGGTCGGGTTCTTAAATCAGCCCCAGCATTTT,CASSLVGFLNQPQHF
TRBV6-6,TRBD1,.,TRBJ1-4,TGTGCCAGCAGCAATACAGGGGTACTATCTAATGAAAAACTGTTTTTT,CASSNTGVLSNEKLFF
TRBV19,TRBD2,.,TRBJ2-2,TGTGCCAGTAGTATGCCCTGGGGGAAGCGGGGGCCGTACACCGGGGAGCTGTTTTTT,CASSMPWGKRGPYTGELFF
TRBV5-1,TRBD1,.,TRBJ2-5,TGCGCCAGCAGCTTGGGAGTCGTGACAGGGAGCGAGACCCAGTACTTC,CASSLGVVTGSETQYF
TRBV7-8,TRBD2,.,TRBJ2-3,TGTGCCAGCAGCTTAGCCAGCGGGAGTCTTACAGATACGCAGTATTTT,CASSLASGSLTDTQYF
TRBV6-5,.,.,TRBJ2-7,TGTGCCAGCAGAGGGGGGGAGGCCTACGAGCAGTACTTC,CASRGGEAYEQYF
TRBV7-9,TRBD1,.,TRBJ1-2,TGTGCCAGCAGCACCCGGGACAGAATGAACTATGGCTACACCTTC,CASSTRDRMNYGYTF
TRBV15,.,.,TRBJ2-5,TGTGCCACCAGCCGTACTAGAGACCAAGAGACCCAGTACTTC,CATSRTRDQETQYF
TRBV3-1/TRBV3-2,.,.,TRBJ1-6,TGTGCCAGCAGCCAAGGAGATTACTATAATTCACCCCTCCACTTT,CASSQGDYYNSPLHF
TRBV11-2,TRBD1,.,TRBJ1-2,TGTGCCAGCAGCTCCCGACAGGGGGCGCGGGGCTACACCTTC,CASSSRQGARGYTF
TRBV6-5,TRBD1,.,TRBJ1-3,TGTGCCAGCAACCCAAACAGGGGCTCTGGAAACACCATATATTTT,CASNPNRGSGNTIYF
TRBV3-1/TRBV3-2,TRBD2,.,TRBJ2-7,TGTGCCAGCAGCCATTCACAGCCCAGGACTAGCGATTACGAGCAGTACTTC,CASSHSQPRTSDYEQYF
TRBV6-5,TRBD1,few,TRBJ2-7,TGTGCCAGCAGGGGGACAGGCGCCTCCTACGAGCAGTACTTC,CASRGTGASYEQYF
TRBV30,TRBD1,.,TRBJ1-1,TGTGCCTGGAGTGGTGTGGCAGGGGGCAAAGATTTCTTT,CAWSGVAGGKDFF
TRBV3-1/TRBV3-2,TRBD1,.,TRBJ1-6,TGTGCCAGCAGCCAACTTTTGACAGGGGATAATTCACCCCTCCACTTT,CASSQLLTGDNSPLHF
TRBV6-5,.,.,TRBJ1-3,TGTGCCAGCAGTTACCCTCGACTATCTGGAAACACCATATATTTT,CASSYPRLSGNTIYF
TRBV6-5,.,.,TRBJ1-2,TGTGCCAGCAGCCCGAATAGACAGAGCTATGGCTACACCTTC,CASSPNRQSYGYTF
TRBV15,TRBD2,.,TRBJ2-2,TGTGCCACCAGCAGAGAGCTGGGGGGGAACGGGGAGCTGTTTTTT,CATSRELGGNGELFF
TRBV7-9,TRBD2,.,TRBJ2-1,TGTGCCAGCAGCCTAACTAGCGGGGGGGCCAATGAGCAGTTCTTC,CASSLTSGGANEQFF
TRBV5-6,.,few,TRBJ1-2,TGTGCCAGCAGCTTTAGACAGTCGGGTGTGTATGGCTACACCTTC,CASSFRQSGVYGYTF
TRBV5-1,TRBD2,.,TRBJ2-3,TGCGCCAGCAGCCCCCGCCCCGGGACTAGCGAGGAAGATACGCAGTATTTT,CASSPRPGTSEEDTQYF
TRBV14,TRBD1,.,TRBJ1-4,TGTGCCAGCAGCTTACAGGGGCTTGGAAAACTGTTTTTT,CASSLQGLGKLFF